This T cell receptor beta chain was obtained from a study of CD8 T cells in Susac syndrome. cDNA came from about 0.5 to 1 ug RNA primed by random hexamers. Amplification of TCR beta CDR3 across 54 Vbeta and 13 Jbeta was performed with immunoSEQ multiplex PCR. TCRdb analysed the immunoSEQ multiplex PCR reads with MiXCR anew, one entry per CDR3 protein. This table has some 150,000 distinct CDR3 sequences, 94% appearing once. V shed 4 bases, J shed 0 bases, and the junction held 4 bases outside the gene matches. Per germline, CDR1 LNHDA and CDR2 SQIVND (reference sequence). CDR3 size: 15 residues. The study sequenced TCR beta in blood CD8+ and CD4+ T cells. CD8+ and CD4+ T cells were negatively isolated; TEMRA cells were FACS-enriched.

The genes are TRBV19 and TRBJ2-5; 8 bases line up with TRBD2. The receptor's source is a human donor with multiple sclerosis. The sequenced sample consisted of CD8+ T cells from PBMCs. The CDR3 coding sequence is TGTGCCAGTAGTAAAGGAGCGGGGGACCAAGAGACCCAGTACTTC. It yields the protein CASSKGAGDQETQYF.